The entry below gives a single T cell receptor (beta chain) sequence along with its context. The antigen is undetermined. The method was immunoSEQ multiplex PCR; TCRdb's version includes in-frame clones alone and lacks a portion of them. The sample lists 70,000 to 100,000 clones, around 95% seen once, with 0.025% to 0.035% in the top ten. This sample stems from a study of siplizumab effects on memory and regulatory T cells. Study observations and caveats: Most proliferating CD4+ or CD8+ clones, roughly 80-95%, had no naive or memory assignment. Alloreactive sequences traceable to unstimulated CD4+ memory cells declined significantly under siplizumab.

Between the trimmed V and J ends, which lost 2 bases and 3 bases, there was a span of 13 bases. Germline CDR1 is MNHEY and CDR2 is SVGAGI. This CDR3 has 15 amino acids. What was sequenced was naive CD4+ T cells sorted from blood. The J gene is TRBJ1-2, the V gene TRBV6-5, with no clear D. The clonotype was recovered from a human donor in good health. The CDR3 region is CASSYAATIYYGYTF. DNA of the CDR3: TGTGCCAGCAGTTACGCGGCGACAATCTACTATGGCTACACCTTC.